This T cell receptor (beta chain) came from a study of T cells in Graves' hyperthyroidism and ophthalmopathy. RNA transcripts provided the source from which TCR beta CDR3 regions were amplified. HTBI primers drove first-round RT-PCR of the TCR CDR3. TCRdb independently ran MiXCR on the multiplex PCR reads; one entry per CDR3 protein. The sample carries 400,000 to 600,000 distinct CDR3 sequences, less than 25% recorded once. On the basis of clinical symptoms, serum thyroxine and TRAb, thyroid ultrasound and orbital computed tomography, diagnoses were made. The PBMCs were taken from over 9.5 ml of fresh peripheral blood. V was pared by 4 bases and J by 4 bases, with 2 bases of the junction left unmatched. Germline CDR1 and CDR2: SGHVS and FQNEAQ. The CDR3 extends over 14 amino acids. In this sample, this clonotype turned up many times. Its cognate antigen is unknown. Regarding the study as a whole: Clonotypes that were expanded in thyroid above 0.001 mostly appeared in blood too.

This clonotype originated in a man aged 18 to 29 with Graves' hyperthyroidism. Sequenced material: blood. This rearrangement joins TRBV7-8 to TRBJ2-2; 8 bases match TRBD1. CDR3 amino acids: CASSSGQATGELFF. DNA for the CDR3: TGTGCCAGCAGCTCGGGACAGGCCACCGGGGAGCTGTTTTTT.